The 6 T cell receptor beta chains below were found in one sample sequenced in a study of blood T cell repertoires in COVID-19. Generated by immunoSEQ multiplex PCR, the TCRdb table keeps only in-frame clones and is missing some. The data show around 300,000 clones, roughly four fifths seen once. Sequences were obtained from peripheral blood. These receptors were collected from a woman between 50 and 59 years old who had recovered from COVID-19.

The V call is TRBV7-8, the J call TRBJ1-6; D is perhaps TRBD1 (5 bases). V lost 1 base and J lost 7, with 17 bases in between. This CDR3 comprises 17 residues. The germline V gene has CDR1 SGHVS and CDR2 FQNEAQ. The CDR3 reads CASSLVRRAGTNSPLHF. The CDR3, as DNA: TGTGCCAGCAGCTTAGTCAGGAGGGCAGGGACGAATTCACCCCTCCACTTT.

As DNA, the CDR3 is TGTGCCACCCAGCGAGGGGACAGGGGGCGATCGAACTATGGCTACACCTTC. It specifies CATQRGDRGRSNYGYTF. The V and J genes are TRBV5-6 and TRBJ1-2, with TRBD1 identical over 12 bases. CDR3 length: 17 amino acids. V was clipped by 9 bases and J by 2 bases; unmatched bases: 14. CDR1 is SGHDT and CDR2 is YYEEEE in the germline V gene.

The chain combines TRBV30 with TRBJ1-2; D is uncertain. Germline lookup yields CDR1 GTSNPN and CDR2 SVGIG (reference sequence). The CDR3 is made up of 12 amino acids. With 2 bases removed from V and 4 bases from J, the gap between germline ends came to 8 bases. CDR3 amino acids: CAWSPGTYGYTF. As DNA, the CDR3 is TGTGCCTGGAGTCCCGGTACCTATGGCTACACCTTC.

This clone was recorded at least ten times. CDR3: CASSPSELDEQFF. CDR3 bases: TGTGCCAGCAGCCCCTCTGAGTTGGATGAGCAGTTCTTC. The gene calls are TRBV7-8 and TRBJ2-1; D uncertain. Germline CDR1 is SGHVS and CDR2 is FQNEAQ. The CDR3 runs 13 residues. The V gene lost 5 bases and the J gene lost 8 bases, with 13 bases spanning the gap.

The chain has TRBV7-9 and TRBJ1-2; D not resolved. Germline-derived CDR1 and CDR2 are SEHNR and FQNEAQ (reference sequence). Trimming took off 3 bases at V and 4 bases at J, with 15 bases between the two ends. The CDR3 has 15 amino acids. The CDR3 region is CASSFSYDIRYGYTF. The CDR3 coding sequence is TGTGCCAGCAGCTTCTCCTATGACATACGCTATGGCTACACCTTC.

In its sample, this clone was seen once. The gene calls are TRBV19 and TRBJ1-2; D is uncertain. Trimming stripped 0 bases from V and 4 bases from J, with 12 bases between. The CDR3 length is 15 residues. Germline V lookup: CDR1 LNHDA, CDR2 SQIVND (reference sequence). The CDR3 coding sequence is TGTGCCAGTAGTATAGATCCCGGGAGGACCTATGGCTACACCTTC. This sequence encodes CASSIDPGRTYGYTF.